These 23 T cell receptor beta chains were sequenced from one sample in a study of blood T cell repertoires in COVID-19. Produced via immunoSEQ multiplex PCR; TCRdb's table is partial and in-frame only. The sample lists roughly 360,000 clones; 70% to 90% were seen once. The sample was PBMCs or T cells enriched from blood (not recorded which). These receptor sequences come from a young man who had recovered from COVID-19.

V usage is TRBV6-6 and J usage is TRBJ2-1; D remains unclear. Trimming removed 4 bases from V and 8 bases from J, with 15 bases in between. Germline lookup yields CDR1 MNHNY and CDR2 SVGAGI (reference sequence). CDR3 length equals 14 residues. CDR3 DNA: TGTGCCAGCAGTTCTTGGGCTCGTCCTGATGAGCAGTTCTTC. This translates into CASSSWARPDEQFF.

The chain uses TRBV5-4 and TRBJ2-2; TRBD2 matches at 7 bases. Germline V gene sequence: CDR1 SGHNT, CDR2 YYREEE (reference sequence). The CDR3 runs 16 residues. J gave up 6 bases and V 0 bases, and 8 bases lay outside the gene matches. CDR3 in amino acids: CASSLGLTSWPGELFF. In DNA, the CDR3 is TGTGCCAGCAGCTTGGGGCTGACTAGCTGGCCCGGGGAGCTGTTTTTT.

The V gene is TRBV18, the J gene TRBJ1-2; D is unresolved. Trimming left V 2 bases short and J 8 bases short, with 12 bases between. The CDR3 runs 13 residues. CDR1 and CDR2 (germline): KGHSH, LQKENI. The CDR3 loop is CASSPGRVGGYTF. The CDR3 DNA is TGTGCCAGCTCACCAGGGAGGGTCGGAGGCTACACCTTC.

This clone was seen more than once but under ten times. The V gene is TRBV7-6, the J gene TRBJ1-6; no clear D gene. Germline lookup yields CDR1 SGHVS and CDR2 FNYEAQ. The CDR3 extends over 17 amino acids. Trimming took off 1 base at V and 6 bases at J, with 16 bases between the two ends. The chain's CDR3 is CASSLVSPSSGNSPLHF. CDR3 DNA: TGTGCCAGCAGCTTAGTTTCCCCGTCCTCGGGTAATTCACCCCTCCACTTT.

The genes are TRBV29-1 and TRBJ1-1, with TRBD1 identical over 9 bases. Germline values: CDR1 SQVTM, CDR2 ANQGSEA. V shed 7 bases and J 10 bases; nucleotides not matched to a gene: 10. CDR3 length equals 12 residues. CDR3 bases: TGCAGCGCCAAAAGACAGGGGGAAAGAGCTTTCTTT. Protein sequence: CSAKRQGERAFF.

This rearrangement joins TRBV27 to TRBJ1-2, with 10 bases matching TRBD1. CDR1 and CDR2 (germline): MNHEY, SMNVEV (reference sequence). The CDR3 length is 13 residues. Trimming removed 7 bases from V and 3 bases from J; junction bases left unmatched: 2. In nucleotides, the CDR3 is TGTGCCAGCATAGGACAGGGGGACTATGGCTACACCTTC. It yields the protein CASIGQGDYGYTF.

The J gene is TRBJ2-1, the V gene TRBV6-5; TRBD2 aligns across 9 bases. The CDR3 totals 14 residues. Trimming took 6 bases from V and 7 from J; bases not matched to a gene: 7. The V gene's germline CDR1 is MNHEY and CDR2 SVGAGI. CDR3: CASRYSLAGNEQFF. The CDR3 DNA sequence: TGTGCCAGCAGGTACAGCCTAGCGGGGAATGAGCAGTTCTTC.

This sequence joins TRBV3-1 (or the pseudogene TRBV3-2) and TRBJ1-4, with 8 bases that match TRBD1. The CDR3 spans 19 residues. The junction had 10 bases not matched to a gene; V was cut back by 1 base and J by 0 bases. The germline V gene encodes CDR1 LGHDT and CDR2 YNNKEL (reference sequence). This CDR3 is CASSQAVDRDPSTNEKLFF. The DNA of the CDR3 is TGTGCCAGCAGCCAAGCAGTGGACAGGGATCCCTCAACTAATGAAAAACTGTTTTTT.

This sequence joins TRBV7-7 and TRBJ2-5; D gene unclear. The CDR3 length is 13 residues. Germline lookup yields CDR1 SSHAT and CDR2 FNYEAQ (reference sequence). Trimming shortened V by 1 base and J by 0 bases, and 3 bases separated the two germline ends. CDR3 sequence: CASSLVYQETQYF. CDR3 DNA sequence: TGTGCCAGCAGCTTAGTATACCAAGAGACCCAGTACTTC.

This chain links TRBV20-1 with TRBJ2-1; D may be TRBD1 (5 bases). Between the trimmed V and J ends, which lost 6 bases and 9 bases, there was a span of 12 bases. Germline loops: CDR1 DFQATT, CDR2 SNEGSKA (reference sequence). The CDR3 consists of 11 residues. CDR3 region: CSANRQFEQFF. The DNA for the CDR3 is TGCAGTGCCAATCGACAGTTTGAGCAGTTCTTC.

This chain connects TRBV5-5 to TRBJ2-3; 7 bases align to TRBD1. Germline V lookup: CDR1 SGHKS, CDR2 YYEKEE (reference sequence). The CDR3 totals 14 residues. V lost 2 bases, J lost 4 bases, and 4 bases stayed unmatched. CDR3 in amino acids: CASSFDRVPDTQYF. The CDR3 bases are TGTGCCAGCAGCTTCGACAGGGTCCCAGATACGCAGTATTTT.

V and J are TRBV9 and TRBJ1-6; possibly TRBD1 for D (5 bases). The CDR3 has 16 amino acids. Trimming shortened V by 3 bases and J by 0 bases, and 10 bases separated the two germline ends. Per the germline V gene, CDR1 is SGDLS and CDR2 is YYNGEE. As DNA, the CDR3 is TGTGCCAGCAGCGCGGGACTCCGCTCCTATAATTCACCCCTCCACTTT. Translated, it gives CASSAGLRSYNSPLHF.

The CDR3: CASNPGGGYGYTF. Here the CDR3 DNA reads TGTGCCAGCAACCCAGGGGGCGGCTATGGCTACACCTTC. The genes are TRBV6-5 and TRBJ1-2; TRBD1 matches 8 bases. The germline V gene encodes CDR1 MNHEY and CDR2 SVGAGI. The trim removed 7 bases at V and 4 bases at J, leaving 5 bases unmatched. The CDR3 covers 13 residues.

The rearrangement links TRBV28 to TRBJ2-2; tentative D call: TRBD2 (6 bases). Germline CDR1 MDHEN, CDR2 SYDVKM. CDR3 length: 14 residues. V dropped 5 bases and J dropped 5 bases, with 12 bases sitting between them. This CDR3 reads CASSAGTRTGELFF. CDR3 in DNA: TGTGCCAGCAGTGCCGGGACTCGGACCGGGGAGCTGTTTTTT.

The CDR3 sequence: CASSWGGEIYEQYF. The CDR3 DNA is TGCGCCAGCAGCTGGGGGGGTGAGATCTACGAGCAGTACTTC. The chain combines TRBV5-1 with TRBJ2-7, with 7 bases matching TRBD2. The CDR3 contains 14 residues. Germline V lookup: CDR1 SGHRS, CDR2 YFSETQ. V lost 3 bases to trimming and J lost 3 bases; unmatched junction nucleotides: 6.

This clone is a singleton in its sample. The CDR3 is CASSLRVEQRRAFF. CDR3 nucleotides: TGTGCCAGCAGCTTAAGGGTGGAACAGCGGAGGGCTTTCTTT. This chain joins TRBV11-2 and TRBJ1-1; D is undetermined. CDR3 size: 14 residues. Trimming cost V 2 bases and J 11 bases, with 18 bases left between them. Per germline, CDR1 SGHAT and CDR2 FQNNGV.

V gene TRBV19 combines with J gene TRBJ2-1; TRBD2 agrees at 11 bases. The V and J ends lost 2 bases and 10 bases, in that order; junction bases with no gene match: 7. This CDR3 region has 15 residues. The germline CDR1 and CDR2 sequences are LNHDA and SQIVND (reference sequence). CDR3 in DNA: TGTGCCAGTAGTATAATAATAGCGGGGGGGCGAGAGCAGTTCTTC. Translating it yields CASSIIIAGGREQFF.

V gene TRBV10-3 combines with J gene TRBJ1-1, with 9 bases aligning to TRBD1. CDR1 and CDR2 from the germline V gene are ENHRY and SYGVKD. Trimming removed 6 bases from V and 5 bases from J; junction bases left unmatched: 7. This CDR3 is built from 14 residues. The CDR3 DNA sequence: TGTGCCATCAGCGGACAGGGGACGATTACTGAAGCTTTCTTT. Translation: CAISGQGTITEAFF.

The chain employs TRBV5-5 and TRBJ1-2; D is unresolved. Germline V gene lookup returns CDR1 SGHKS and CDR2 YYEKEE (reference sequence). This CDR3 has 14 amino acids. V dropped 4 bases and J dropped 6 bases, with 16 bases sitting between them. CDR3 nucleotide sequence: TGTGCCAGCAGCCATGGAGCCATAAGGAATGGCTACACCTTC. Translated: CASSHGAIRNGYTF.

This clone was detected only once. The chain employs TRBV7-9 and TRBJ2-7, with 7 bases identical to TRBD2. The CDR3 has 13 amino acids. Per the germline V gene, CDR1 is SEHNR and CDR2 is FQNEAQ (reference sequence). After removal of 0 bases from V and 5 bases from J, the junction contained 1 base not matched to a gene. The CDR3 nucleotides are TGTGCCAGCAGCTTAGCAAGCGGGGACGAGCAGTACTTC. Amino acid sequence: CASSLASGDEQYF.

This chain connects TRBV3-1 (or the pseudogene TRBV3-2) to TRBJ2-7; D ambiguous. The V gene's germline CDR1 is LGHDT and CDR2 YNNKEL (reference sequence). Trimming left V 1 base short and J 4 bases short, with 8 bases between. CDR3 length: 13 residues. This CDR3 reads CASSQGPLYEQYF. The CDR3 DNA sequence: TGTGCCAGCAGCCAAGGGCCCCTGTACGAGCAGTACTTC.

The chain couples TRBV30 to TRBJ2-7, with 7 bases that match TRBD1. Germline assignment: CDR1 GTSNPN and CDR2 SVGIG (reference sequence). The CDR3 has 14 residues. The J segment lost 0 bases and the V segment lost 1 base, leaving 3 bases of the junction unmatched. The CDR3 region is CAWSGGQYSYEQYF. The CDR3 nucleotides read TGTGCCTGGAGTGGGGGACAGTACTCCTACGAGCAGTACTTC.

V usage is TRBV5-1 and J usage is TRBJ2-2; 9 bases agree with TRBD1. Trimming cost V 2 bases and J 1 base; bases outside gene matches: 9. Germline V gene sequence: CDR1 SGHRS, CDR2 YFSETQ. The CDR3 has 18 amino acids. This chain's CDR3 is CASSLNRGRDRNTGELFF. CDR3 coding DNA: TGCGCCAGCAGCTTAAACAGGGGGCGCGATAGGAACACCGGGGAGCTGTTTTTT.